This T cell receptor (beta chain) derives from a study of OX40 agonist ivuxolimab in advanced cancers. Autoimmune disease history or systemic immunosuppression led to patients being barred. Sequencing used immunoSEQ multiplex PCR; TCRdb keeps in-frame clones, though not all of them. The table lists about 13,000 clones, 84% of them singletons. The V gene lost 5 bases and the J gene lost 7 bases, with 11 bases spanning the gap. The CDR3 covers 12 residues. Germline loops: CDR1 SEHNR, CDR2 FQNEAQ (reference sequence). Specimen: CD4+ or CD8+ T cells sorted from blood, collected in a trial of the OX40 agonist ivuxolimab. This TCR was sampled from an adult with an advanced solid tumor such as melanoma, head and neck, liver or kidney cancer. The chain links TRBV7-9 to TRBJ1-1, with D possibly matching TRBD1 (6 bases). CDR3 nucleotide sequence: TGTGCCAGCAGCGCGACAGGCTTTGAAGCTTTCTTT. Its protein product is CASSATGFEAFF.